This T cell receptor beta chain was observed in a study of OX40 agonist ivuxolimab in advanced cancers. Study in general: A male proportion of over 70% was recorded, with mean age about 62 years and range roughly 23 to 79.

As for this clone: The junction differs from germline at one of its ends, possibly a read error.

Only in-frame clones appear in the TCRdb table, and some are missing; sequencing was by immunoSEQ multiplex PCR. The table lists under 100,000 clones, 84% of them singletons. The sequence was obtained from an adult with an advanced solid tumor such as melanoma, head and neck, liver or kidney cancer. The specimen was CD4+ or CD8+ T cells sorted from blood, collected in a trial of the OX40 agonist ivuxolimab.

CDR3 nucleotide sequence: TGTGCCAGCACCTTACAGGGTCCTGAAGCTTTCTTT. The encoded protein is CASTLQGPEAFF. This chain connects TRBV7-8 to TRBJ1-1; tentative D call: TRBD1 (6 bases). Per the germline V gene, CDR1 is SGHVS and CDR2 is FQNEAQ. This CDR3 comprises 12 residues.